This T cell receptor (beta chain) was documented in a study of T cell responses to AZD1222 COVID-19 vaccine. Findings and limits, study-wide: Baseline testing showed seropositivity in only six AZD1222 recipients. Clonal diversity may have been underestimated, and the donors were mostly white British, with more females than males.

Assay: immunoSEQ multiplex PCR; the TCRdb copy retains only in-frame clones and omits some. The top ten clones hold 3% of a sample with 110,000 or so clones, about 85% of them seen once. This CDR3 contains 11 residues. The ends were cut back, 0 bases at V and 7 bases at J, with 4 bases in the middle. Germline CDR1 and CDR2: KGHSY and FQNENV. To note about this clone: As yet, its antigen is unknown.

The receptor comes from an adult who received the AZD1222 COVID-19 vaccine. J is TRBJ2-7 and V is TRBV16, with unresolved D. The sample was peripheral blood, taken 28 days after the second AZD1222 dose. This CDR3 is CASSQSGEQYF. CDR3 DNA sequence: TGTGCCAGCAGCCAATCGGGGGAGCAGTACTTC.